This T cell receptor (beta chain) originates from a study of CD8+CD57+ T cells in acquired aplastic anemia. For the study at large: The average for DNA from sorted CD4+ and CD8+ cells was 3 to 3.5 ug.

TCR beta VDJ and CDR3 profiling used genomic DNA as template. TCRdb re-called the reads with MiXCR, one entry per CDR3 protein. This table has hundreds of thousands of distinct CDR3 sequences, around a third appearing once. This CDR3 has 14 amino acids. The germline CDR1 and CDR2 sequences are MRHNA and SNTAGT. The ends were cut back, 6 bases at V and 0 bases at J, with 11 bases in the middle. CD8+CD57+ cell expansion had been shown by flow cytometry in patients chosen for sequencing. Severe acquired aplastic anemia was diagnosed in all patients. All patients were therapy-naive when blood was sampled. Study results and limitations: Statistical testing detected no significant gap in CD8+ Simpson's diversity between patients and controls.

This clonotype was recorded many times. Its target is not known. The sequencing input was sorted CD4+, CD8+, or CD8+CD57+ T cells (not recorded which) from PBMCs. The sequence derives from a human donor with aplastic anemia. The chain joins TRBV6-4 to TRBJ1-1; no definite D call. CDR3 sequence reads: CASREQPMNTEAFF. The CDR3 coding sequence is TGTGCCAGCAGGGAACAGCCCATGAACACTGAAGCTTTCTTT.